In this sample, the clone carrying this TCR beta chain turned up many times. Active moderate-to-severe ophthalmopathy, Clinical Activity Score at least 3, NOSPECS at least 4, under 3 months' duration. This specimen belongs to a study of T cells in Graves' hyperthyroidism and ophthalmopathy. Germline V gene data show CDR1 as SGHAT and CDR2 as FQNNGV. With 3 bases clipped from V and 7 bases from J, the junction kept 8 bases outside the gene matches. The CDR3 consists of 15 residues. The investigators amplified TCR beta CDR3 regions from RNA transcripts. The TCR CDR3 was amplified in a first-round RT-PCR using the HTBI primer set. From the multiplex PCR reads, TCRdb called clonotypes with MiXCR, one entry per CDR3 protein. Among a few hundred thousand distinct CDR3 sequences, 15% to 20% were seen once, and the ten largest hold under 3.5%.

This sequence originates from a woman aged 40 to 50 with Graves' ophthalmopathy. The sample taken for sequencing was blood. The chain carries TRBV11-2 and TRBJ1-4, with 7 positions matching TRBD1. CDR3 sequence: CASSLHRGETEKLFF. The CDR3 DNA reads TGTGCCAGCAGCTTGCACAGGGGAGAAACTGAAAAACTGTTTTTT.